The T cell receptor beta chain under discussion was sequenced for a study of CXCR4 blockade with PD-1 therapy in pancreatic cancer. Study findings and constraints: Clone frequency correlated with its number of distinct nucleotide rearrangements. Without paired alpha-beta data, shared specificity of dominant clones is unconfirmed. Survival did not correlate with tumor clonality, which averaged approximately 0.15 versus 0.05.

This clone was found a few times. Its antigen is undetermined. Profiling relied on immunoSEQ multiplex PCR, and the TCRdb table lists in-frame clones only, not all of them. The data contain about 2,400 clones, 40% of them singletons. Germline assignment: CDR1 MNHGY and CDR2 SAAAGT. Losses at the gene ends were 1 base for V and 6 bases for J; bases not matched to a gene: 9. The CDR3 consists of 17 residues. The source is a human donor with pancreatic ductal adenocarcinoma. The chain recombines TRBV6-8 with TRBJ1-6, with 7 bases lining up with TRBD1. Sequences were obtained from tumor tissue. CDR3 nucleotides: TGTGCCAGCAGTTACTTATTACAGGGGAATCGTAATTCACCCCTCCACTTT. It encodes CASSYLLQGNRNSPLHF.